Sequencing of this T cell receptor (beta chain) was carried out in a study of cytomegalovirus exposure and HLA in healthy donors. PCR amplification relied on 60 Vbeta primers (plus 13 Jbeta primers). Sequencing used immunoSEQ multiplex PCR; TCRdb keeps in-frame clones, though not all of them. The table records a few hundred thousand clones, roughly 91% of them present only once. Comments on this clone: Its antigen is as yet unknown.

Points from the study as a whole: A later analysis reported that several of the most significant clusters appeared to be linked to common viral pathogens, among them Epstein-Barr virus. In an earlier analysis, productive rearrangement rates for most beta V segments clustered near 87% or 30%.

Donors were nominally healthy when sampled, though unrecorded immune exposures were likely. Germline CDR1 MNHEY, CDR2 SMNVEV (reference sequence). The CDR3 consists of 14 residues. V shed 3 bases and J shed 7 bases, with 13 bases lying between them. The sequence derives from a girl aged 2 to 10 in good health and CMV-seronegative. V is TRBV27 and J is TRBJ1-5, with D perhaps matching TRBD1 (5 bases). Sample: PBMCs. The CDR3 region is CASSLGQGWQPQHF. CDR3 bases: TGTGCCAGCAGTTTGGGTCAGGGTTGGCAGCCCCAGCATTTT.